One and the same sample provided the 8 T cell receptor beta chains below, sequenced in a study of T cell responses to AZD1222 COVID-19 vaccine. Generated by immunoSEQ multiplex PCR, the TCRdb table keeps only in-frame clones and is missing some. The sample lists more than 95,000 clones; over 80% were seen once. The starting material was peripheral blood, obtained on day 0 of AZD1222 vaccination. Receptors originate from an adult in good health.

The V call is TRBV4-3, the J call TRBJ2-3, with 7 bases matching TRBD1. V dropped 4 bases and J dropped 2; count of bases not matched to a gene: 3. This CDR3 has 14 residues. Germline loops: CDR1 LGHNA, CDR2 YSLEER. The CDR3 nucleotides read TGCGCCAGCAGCCCGACAGGGCACACAGATACGCAGTATTTT. Protein sequence: CASSPTGHTDTQYF.

The chain links TRBV28 to TRBJ2-1; no reliable D call. Trimming removed 5 bases at V and 9 bases at J, with 8 bases between. CDR3 size: 11 residues. Germline CDR1 and CDR2: MDHEN and SYDVKM. The CDR3 spells CASSLHGEQFF. The CDR3 coding sequence is TGTGCCAGCAGTCTCCACGGTGAGCAGTTCTTC.

The rearrangement uses TRBV4-1 and TRBJ1-4, with TRBD1 matching 7 bases. CDR3 size: 14 residues. Germline CDR1 and CDR2: MGHRA and YSYEKL. V lost 4 bases to trimming and J lost 8 bases; unmatched junction nucleotides: 7. The DNA of the CDR3 is TGCGCCAGCAGCCCCTTGGGACAGTTAGAAAAACTGTTTTTT. Translation gives CASSPLGQLEKLFF.

V usage is TRBV7-9 and J usage is TRBJ1-2; weak D call: TRBD1 (5 bases). With 2 bases removed from V and 4 bases from J, the gap between germline ends came to 14 bases. CDR1 is SEHNR and CDR2 is FQNEAQ in the germline V gene (reference sequence). The CDR3 contains 15 residues. CDR3: CASSLTGPTSYGYTF. In DNA, the CDR3 is TGTGCCAGCAGCTTAACAGGACCGACGAGCTATGGCTACACCTTC.

V gene TRBV2 combines with J gene TRBJ1-4; D gene uncertain. V shed 4 bases and J shed 5 bases, with 11 bases lying between them. The CDR3 loop spans 14 amino acids. Germline CDR1 reads SNHLY; CDR2 reads FYNNEI. CDR3 sequence: CASSVAGLNEKLFF. In DNA form, the CDR3 reads TGTGCCAGCAGTGTTGCTGGGCTAAATGAAAAACTGTTTTTT.

DNA for the CDR3: TGTGCCAGCAGCCTTGGGGACTCCCGGAAGGCTAATGAAAAACTGTTTTTT. The encoded protein is CASSLGDSRKANEKLFF. This chain connects TRBV3-1 (or the pseudogene TRBV3-2) to TRBJ1-4, with D perhaps matching TRBD1 (5 bases). There are 17 residues in the CDR3. V gave up 4 bases and J gave up 3 bases, with 18 bases separating them. Germline loops: CDR1 LGHDT, CDR2 YNNKEL (reference sequence).

V usage is TRBV6-5 and J usage is TRBJ1-1; D uncertain. V lost 2 bases and J 2 bases, leaving 6 bases between the germline ends. Germline assignment: CDR1 MNHEY and CDR2 SVGAGI. This CDR3 has 13 residues. The CDR3 loop is CASSYAGNTEAFF. CDR3 DNA: TGTGCCAGCAGTTACGCAGGAAACACTGAAGCTTTCTTT.

This clone was counted between two and nine times. This sequence joins TRBV2 and TRBJ2-1; 13 bases match TRBD2. CDR1 and CDR2 (germline): SNHLY, FYNNEI. Germline trimming cut 6 bases from V and 2 bases from J; bases unmatched to any gene: 7. This CDR3 region has 17 residues. The CDR3 protein is CASSTRTSGGPYNEQFF. The CDR3 DNA sequence: TGTGCCAGCAGCACGAGGACTAGCGGGGGCCCCTACAATGAGCAGTTCTTC. Based on the CDR3 plus reference TRBV2 and TRBJ2-1, the full variable domain is EPEVTQTPSHQVTQMGQEVILRCVPISNHLYFYWYRQILGQKVEFLVSFYNNEISEKSEIFDDQFSVERPDGSNFTLKIRSTKLEDSAMYFCASSTRTSGGPYNEQFFGPGTRLTVL.